This is a list of T cell receptor beta chains from one sample in a study of OX40 agonist ivuxolimab in advanced cancers. TCRdb's table, derived via immunoSEQ multiplex PCR, lists solely in-frame clones and lacks some. The sample holds tens of thousands of clones, 87% seen once. The sample was CD4+ or CD8+ T cells sorted from blood, taken in a trial of the OX40 agonist ivuxolimab. The receptor source for this set is an adult with an advanced solid tumor such as melanoma, head and neck, liver or kidney cancer. Each CDR3 is given with its conserved first and last residue. D genes are given only for firm matches. Not every row has a clone size; where given, it reads once, few, many or a size class.

d_gene: .
abundance: .
v_gene: TRBV29-1
j_gene: TRBJ1-2
CDR3aa: CSVVDSPNYGYTF
CDR3nt: TGCAGCGTTGTGGACAGCCCCAACTATGGCTACACCTTC

d_gene: .
abundance: .
v_gene: TRBV2
j_gene: TRBJ1-5
CDR3aa: CASGGGSNQPQHF
CDR3nt: TGTGCCAGCGGGGGTGGAAGCAATCAGCCCCAGCATTTT

d_gene: TRBD1
abundance: .
v_gene: TRBV19
j_gene: TRBJ2-5
CDR3aa: CASSSTGGRETQYF
CDR3nt: TGTGCCAGTAGTTCCACAGGGGGCCGCGAGACCCAGTACTTC

d_gene: TRBD2
abundance: .
v_gene: TRBV15
j_gene: TRBJ2-7
CDR3aa: CATSRETSAYEQYF
CDR3nt: TGTGCCACCAGCAGAGAGACTAGCGCCTACGAGCAGTACTTC

d_gene: TRBD1
abundance: .
v_gene: TRBV5-6
j_gene: TRBJ1-1
CDR3aa: CASRSPQGAHTEAFF
CDR3nt: TGTGCCAGCAGGTCACCCCAGGGGGCGCACACTGAAGCTTTCTTT

d_gene: .
abundance: few
v_gene: TRBV2
j_gene: TRBJ2-1
CDR3aa: CASTLGTYNEQFF
CDR3nt: TGTGCCAGCACCTTGGGGACTTACAATGAGCAGTTCTTC

d_gene: .
abundance: .
v_gene: TRBV11-2
j_gene: TRBJ2-4
CDR3aa: CASSLVDTTIAKNIQYF
CDR3nt: TGTGCCAGCAGCTTAGTGGACACTACTATAGCCAAAAACATTCAGTACTTC

d_gene: .
abundance: .
v_gene: TRBV6-1
j_gene: TRBJ1-5
CDR3aa: CASSEYSGLGQPQHF
CDR3nt: TGTGCCAGCAGTGAATATTCGGGGTTGGGTCAGCCCCAGCATTTT

d_gene: TRBD1
abundance: few
v_gene: TRBV11-2
j_gene: TRBJ2-1
CDR3aa: CASRKAGTGSYNEQFF
CDR3nt: TGTGCCAGCAGAAAAGCCGGGACAGGGTCCTACAATGAGCAGTTCTTC

d_gene: .
abundance: .
v_gene: TRBV6-5
j_gene: TRBJ2-1
CDR3aa: CASTGTTYNEQFF
CDR3nt: TGTGCCAGCACCGGGACCACATACAATGAGCAGTTCTTC

d_gene: .
abundance: once
v_gene: TRBV9
j_gene: TRBJ2-5
CDR3aa: CASSVGGTRETQYF
CDR3nt: TGTGCCAGCAGCGTAGGCGGCACTCGAGAGACCCAGTACTTC

d_gene: TRBD1
abundance: .
v_gene: TRBV30
j_gene: TRBJ2-7
CDR3aa: CAFRDRSYEQYF
CDR3nt: TGTGCCTTCCGGGACAGGAGCTACGAGCAGTACTTC

d_gene: .
abundance: .
v_gene: TRBV30
j_gene: TRBJ1-2
CDR3aa: CAWSDFNGYTF
CDR3nt: TGTGCCTGGAGTGACTTCAATGGCTACACCTTC

d_gene: TRBD1
abundance: .
v_gene: TRBV18
j_gene: TRBJ1-5
CDR3aa: CASSGTGNQPQHF
CDR3nt: TGTGCCAGCTCAGGGACAGGGAATCAGCCCCAGCATTTT

d_gene: TRBD1
abundance: .
v_gene: TRBV18
j_gene: TRBJ2-7
CDR3aa: CASSLSIGTGNEQYF
CDR3nt: TGTGCCAGCTCACTATCTATCGGGACAGGGAACGAGCAGTACTTC

d_gene: .
abundance: .
v_gene: TRBV7-9
j_gene: TRBJ2-5
CDR3aa: CASSPSRETQYF
CDR3nt: TGTGCCAGCAGCCCTTCGAGGGAGACCCAGTACTTC

d_gene: TRBD1
abundance: .
v_gene: TRBV5-1
j_gene: TRBJ2-2
CDR3aa: CATRPGTANTGELFF
CDR3nt: TGCGCCACCAGACCCGGGACAGCGAACACCGGGGAGCTGTTTTTT

d_gene: .
abundance: .
v_gene: TRBV28
j_gene: TRBJ1-4
CDR3aa: CASSLAAINEKLFF
CDR3nt: TGTGCCAGCAGTTTAGCCGCAATTAATGAAAAACTGTTTTTT

d_gene: .
abundance: .
v_gene: TRBV19
j_gene: TRBJ1-2
CDR3aa: CASREAAAGWGGYTF
CDR3nt: TGTGCCAGTAGGGAAGCGGCAGCAGGCTGGGGTGGCTACACCTTC

d_gene: .
abundance: .
v_gene: TRBV11-2
j_gene: TRBJ2-5
CDR3aa: CASSFPGVETQYF
CDR3nt: TGTGCCAGCAGCTTCCCGGGGGTTGAGACCCAGTACTTC

d_gene: .
abundance: .
v_gene: TRBV7-3
j_gene: TRBJ2-3
CDR3aa: CASSLGLGGTTNPDTQYF
CDR3nt: TGTGCCAGCAGCTTAGGGTTAGGGGGGACTACAAACCCAGATACGCAGTATTTT

d_gene: TRBD1
abundance: .
v_gene: TRBV18
j_gene: TRBJ1-1
CDR3aa: CASSLNRQGAHGEAFF
CDR3nt: TGTGCCAGCTCACTGAACAGACAGGGGGCGCACGGTGAAGCTTTCTTT

d_gene: .
abundance: .
v_gene: TRBV18
j_gene: TRBJ1-1
CDR3aa: CASSTTGRNTEAFF
CDR3nt: TGTGCCAGCTCAACAACAGGGAGGAACACTGAAGCTTTCTTT

d_gene: .
abundance: .
v_gene: TRBV10-3
j_gene: TRBJ1-4
CDR3aa: CATTPGGNEKLFF
CDR3nt: TGTGCCACCACCCCCGGGGGTAATGAAAAACTGTTTTTT

d_gene: .
abundance: .
v_gene: TRBV27
j_gene: TRBJ2-5
CDR3aa: CASRGAGKQETQYF
CDR3nt: TGTGCCAGCAGGGGAGCAGGGAAACAAGAGACCCAGTACTTC

d_gene: TRBD2
abundance: .
v_gene: TRBV5-6
j_gene: TRBJ2-5
CDR3aa: CASSWASGGVETQYF
CDR3nt: TGTGCCAGCAGCTGGGCTAGCGGGGGTGTGGAGACCCAGTACTTC

d_gene: TRBD2
abundance: once
v_gene: TRBV15
j_gene: TRBJ2-7
CDR3aa: CATSRGSGRVYEQYF
CDR3nt: TGTGCCACCAGCAGAGGGAGCGGGAGAGTCTACGAGCAGTACTTC

d_gene: TRBD2
abundance: .
v_gene: TRBV7-8
j_gene: TRBJ2-7
CDR3aa: CASSQSGTTGGFYEQYF
CDR3nt: TGTGCCAGCAGCCAATCCGGGACCACGGGGGGTTTTTACGAGCAGTACTTC

d_gene: TRBD1
abundance: .
v_gene: TRBV27
j_gene: TRBJ2-2
CDR3aa: CATGRDRPTGELFF
CDR3nt: TGTGCCACCGGGCGGGACAGGCCTACCGGGGAGCTGTTTTTT

d_gene: .
abundance: .
v_gene: TRBV4-1
j_gene: TRBJ2-3
CDR3aa: CASSQEPGMVSDTQYF
CDR3nt: TGCGCCAGCAGCCAAGAACCGGGGATGGTATCAGATACGCAGTATTTT

d_gene: TRBD2
abundance: .
v_gene: TRBV30
j_gene: TRBJ2-1
CDR3aa: CAWTPGLASSYNEQFF
CDR3nt: TGTGCCTGGACCCCGGGACTAGCCTCCTCCTACAATGAGCAGTTCTTC

d_gene: TRBD1
abundance: .
v_gene: TRBV30
j_gene: TRBJ1-1
CDR3aa: CAGRQGLWGTEAFF
CDR3nt: TGTGCCGGAAGACAGGGCCTTTGGGGCACTGAAGCTTTCTTT

d_gene: TRBD2
abundance: .
v_gene: TRBV5-4
j_gene: TRBJ2-5
CDR3aa: CASSVPGGRETQYF
CDR3nt: TGTGCCAGCAGTGTACCGGGAGGTAGGGAGACCCAGTACTTC

d_gene: .
abundance: .
v_gene: TRBV6-4
j_gene: TRBJ2-2
CDR3aa: CASSSAYPGELFF
CDR3nt: TGTGCCAGCAGCTCAGCTTATCCCGGGGAGCTGTTTTTT

d_gene: .
abundance: once
v_gene: TRBV9
j_gene: TRBJ2-1
CDR3aa: CASSSGLGLGNEQFF
CDR3nt: TGTGCCAGCAGCAGCGGCCTGGGCCTGGGCAATGAGCAGTTCTTC

d_gene: .
abundance: .
v_gene: TRBV20-1
j_gene: TRBJ2-3
CDR3aa: CSAPTDTQYF
CDR3nt: TGCAGTGCTCCGACAGATACGCAGTATTTT

d_gene: TRBD2
abundance: once
v_gene: TRBV11-1
j_gene: TRBJ2-1
CDR3aa: CASSSRLAGSSSYNEQFF
CDR3nt: TGTGCCAGCAGCTCGCGCTTAGCGGGGTCCAGCTCCTACAATGAGCAGTTCTTC

d_gene: .
abundance: .
v_gene: TRBV6-5
j_gene: TRBJ2-7
CDR3aa: CASSYSVRGSYEQYF
CDR3nt: TGTGCCAGCAGTTACTCGGTGAGGGGTTCCTACGAGCAGTACTTC

d_gene: .
abundance: .
v_gene: TRBV27
j_gene: TRBJ2-7
CDR3aa: CASSTGTRTGEQYF
CDR3nt: TGTGCCAGCAGTACGGGGACAAGGACGGGTGAGCAGTACTTC

d_gene: .
abundance: few
v_gene: TRBV5-1
j_gene: TRBJ1-1
CDR3aa: CATGPGPTNTEAFF
CDR3nt: TGCGCCACCGGTCCGGGACCCACGAACACTGAAGCTTTCTTT

d_gene: TRBD2
abundance: .
v_gene: TRBV11-1
j_gene: TRBJ2-1
CDR3aa: CASSSGLAGGSSYNEQFF
CDR3nt: TGTGCCAGCAGTTCGGGACTAGCGGGGGGGAGCTCCTACAATGAGCAGTTCTTC

d_gene: .
abundance: .
v_gene: TRBV5-4
j_gene: TRBJ1-3
CDR3aa: CASSLGQRENTIYF
CDR3nt: TGTGCCAGCAGCTTGGGTCAGAGAGAAAACACCATATATTTT

d_gene: TRBD1
abundance: .
v_gene: TRBV11-3
j_gene: TRBJ2-7
CDR3aa: CASSHGTGRYEQYF
CDR3nt: TGTGCCAGCAGCCATGGGACAGGGAGATACGAGCAGTACTTC

d_gene: TRBD1
abundance: .
v_gene: TRBV18
j_gene: TRBJ1-2
CDR3aa: CASSPGQFYGYTF
CDR3nt: TGTGCCAGCTCACCGGGACAGTTCTATGGCTACACCTTC

d_gene: .
abundance: .
v_gene: TRBV5-6
j_gene: TRBJ2-7
CDR3aa: CASSLAAYEQYF
CDR3nt: TGTGCCAGCAGCTTGGCCGCCTACGAGCAGTACTTC

d_gene: .
abundance: few
v_gene: TRBV11-2
j_gene: TRBJ1-4
CDR3aa: CASSRAFSTNEKLFF
CDR3nt: TGTGCCAGCTCACGGGCCTTCTCAACTAATGAAAAACTGTTTTTT

d_gene: .
abundance: .
v_gene: TRBV9
j_gene: TRBJ1-2
CDR3aa: CASSRASAASNYGYTF
CDR3nt: TGTGCCAGCAGCAGGGCCTCGGCAGCGTCTAACTATGGCTACACCTTC

d_gene: TRBD1
abundance: .
v_gene: TRBV6-1
j_gene: TRBJ2-5
CDR3aa: CASRPGQQETQYF
CDR3nt: TGTGCCAGCAGGCCGGGACAGCAAGAGACCCAGTACTTC

d_gene: .
abundance: .
v_gene: TRBV5-1
j_gene: TRBJ2-3
CDR3aa: CASSPNPGFDTDTQYF
CDR3nt: TGCGCCAGCAGCCCTAATCCGGGTTTCGACACAGATACGCAGTATTTT

d_gene: TRBD2
abundance: .
v_gene: TRBV10-1
j_gene: TRBJ2-3
CDR3aa: CASSETLAGDTDTQYF
CDR3nt: TGCGCCAGCAGTGAAACGCTAGCGGGGGACACAGATACGCAGTATTTT

d_gene: .
abundance: .
v_gene: TRBV7-9
j_gene: TRBJ1-3
CDR3aa: CASSPPRGGGNTIYF
CDR3nt: TGTGCCAGCAGCCCCCCGCGGGGTGGTGGAAACACCATATATTTT

d_gene: .
abundance: few
v_gene: TRBV18
j_gene: TRBJ2-7
CDR3aa: CASSGTGGGEQYF
CDR3nt: TGTGCCAGCTCAGGCACAGGAGGGGGGGAGCAGTACTTC

d_gene: .
abundance: .
v_gene: TRBV5-1
j_gene: TRBJ1-3
CDR3aa: CASSLEGQISGNTIYF
CDR3nt: TGCGCCAGCAGCTTGGAGGGACAAATCTCTGGAAACACCATATATTTT

d_gene: TRBD1
abundance: few
v_gene: TRBV10-3
j_gene: TRBJ1-3
CDR3aa: CAISEQGVGNTIYF
CDR3nt: TGTGCCATCAGTGAACAGGGGGTAGGAAACACCATATATTTT

d_gene: .
abundance: .
v_gene: TRBV5-1
j_gene: TRBJ2-5
CDR3aa: CASTKDVLGETQYF
CDR3nt: TGCGCCAGCACCAAGGATGTTTTGGGAGAGACCCAGTACTTC

d_gene: .
abundance: .
v_gene: TRBV28
j_gene: TRBJ2-7
CDR3aa: CASSSDYEQYF
CDR3nt: TGTGCCAGCAGTTCCGACTACGAGCAGTACTTC

d_gene: TRBD1
abundance: .
v_gene: TRBV4-1
j_gene: TRBJ2-2
CDR3aa: CASSSLSSGQGNTGELFF
CDR3nt: TGCGCCAGCAGCTCTTTATCCTCTGGACAGGGAAACACCGGGGAGCTGTTTTTT